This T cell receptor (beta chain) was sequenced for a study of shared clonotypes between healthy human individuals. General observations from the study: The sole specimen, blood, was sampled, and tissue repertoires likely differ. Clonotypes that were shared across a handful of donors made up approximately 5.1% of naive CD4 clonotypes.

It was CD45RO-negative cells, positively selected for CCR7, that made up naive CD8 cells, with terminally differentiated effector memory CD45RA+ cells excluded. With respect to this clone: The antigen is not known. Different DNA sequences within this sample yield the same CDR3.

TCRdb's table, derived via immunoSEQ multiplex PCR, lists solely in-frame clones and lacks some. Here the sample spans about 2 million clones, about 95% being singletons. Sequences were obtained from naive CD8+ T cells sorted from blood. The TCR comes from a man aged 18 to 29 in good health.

The CDR3 DNA is TGCGCCAGCAGCTTGTGGGGGGAAACCTACGAGCAGTACTTC. It specifies CASSLWGETYEQYF. This sequence joins TRBV5-1 and TRBJ2-7, with a weak D call TRBD2 (6 bases). The CDR3 covers 14 residues. CDR1 and CDR2 from the germline V gene are SGHRS and YFSETQ. V dropped 1 base and J dropped 2 bases, with 10 bases sitting between them.